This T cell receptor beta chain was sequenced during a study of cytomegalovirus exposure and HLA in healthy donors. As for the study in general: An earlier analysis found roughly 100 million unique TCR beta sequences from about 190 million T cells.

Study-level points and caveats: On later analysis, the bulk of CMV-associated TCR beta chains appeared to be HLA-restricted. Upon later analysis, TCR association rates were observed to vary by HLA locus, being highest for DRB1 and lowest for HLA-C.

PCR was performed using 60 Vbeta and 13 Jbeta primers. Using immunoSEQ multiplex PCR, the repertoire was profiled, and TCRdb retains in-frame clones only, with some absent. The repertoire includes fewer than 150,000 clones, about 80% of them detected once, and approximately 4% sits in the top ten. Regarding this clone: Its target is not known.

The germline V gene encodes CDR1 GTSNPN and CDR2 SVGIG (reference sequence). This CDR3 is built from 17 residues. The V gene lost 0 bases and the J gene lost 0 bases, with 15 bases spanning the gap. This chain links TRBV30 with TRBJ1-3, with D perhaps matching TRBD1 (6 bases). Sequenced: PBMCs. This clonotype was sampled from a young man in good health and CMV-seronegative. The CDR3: CAWSVGGPTLSGNTIYF. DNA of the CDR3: TGTGCCTGGAGTGTAGGGGGACCGACTCTCTCTGGAAACACCATATATTTT.